The 27 T cell receptor beta chains in this list originate from one sample, sequenced in a study of radiotherapy plus CTLA-4 blockade in lung cancer (dated by TCRdb to 2017 to 2018). Library prep was done by the immunoSEQ multiplex PCR assay. The immuneACCESS repertoire file appears here via TCRdb, limited to in-frame rearrangements. These files lack a portion of the clones; in checked studies, under half of the deficit traces to unresolved V genes, and the cause of the others is not known. The sample table lists 89,000 or so clones, approximately 78% of them with a count of one. Around 3% of the sample goes to the ten largest clones. The sequenced sample was peripheral blood, obtained from a patient treated with radiotherapy plus ipilimumab. The receptors were sampled from a human donor with non-small cell lung cancer who had a partial response to radiotherapy plus ipilimumab.

This chain links TRBV5-1 with TRBJ1-2; TRBD1 matches at 11 bases. Germline V gene lookup returns CDR1 SGHRS and CDR2 YFSETQ. The CDR3 spans 15 residues. The V segment lost 0 bases and the J segment 4 bases; nucleotides outside the gene matches: 2. The DNA of the CDR3 is TGCGCCAGCAGCTTGGAGGGGACAGGGGGCTATGGCTACACCTTC. It codes for CASSLEGTGGYGYTF.

The V call is TRBV27, the J call TRBJ1-1; D might be TRBD1 (6 bases). The CDR3 extends over 17 amino acids. Trimming left V 4 bases short and J 0 bases short, with 18 bases between. From germline, CDR1 is MNHEY and CDR2 SMNVEV (reference sequence). In DNA, the CDR3 is TGTGCCAGCAGTTACAAAGGGACATTAAAACTGAACACTGAAGCTTTCTTT. Translation: CASSYKGTLKLNTEAFF.

V usage is TRBV9 and J usage is TRBJ1-2; D is uncertain. Looked up from germline, CDR1 is SGDLS and CDR2 is YYNGEE. The CDR3 covers 13 residues. The V and J ends lost 3 bases and 7 bases respectively, with 13 bases between them. The CDR3 DNA is TGTGCCAGCAGCGGTGGGAGGCAGAGTGGCTACACCTTC. Amino acids: CASSGGRQSGYTF.

In its sample, this clone was seen a few times. The chain recombines TRBV19 with TRBJ1-5; no definite D call. CDR3 length: 15 amino acids. Germline-derived CDR1 and CDR2 are LNHDA and SQIVND (reference sequence). V shed 7 bases and J shed 1 base, with 14 bases lying between them. CDR3 in DNA: TGTGCCAGTACTCAATGGGAGGGCAGCAATCAGCCCCAGCATTTT. Its protein product is CASTQWEGSNQPQHF.

The CDR3 loop reads CASSPYLADTQYF. The CDR3 DNA reads TGTGCCAGCAGTCCGTATCTTGCAGATACGCAGTATTTT. This chain links TRBV6-1 with TRBJ2-3, with unresolved D. V was pared by 5 bases and J by 4 bases, with 10 bases between. The CDR3 sequence is 13 residues long. The germline V gene has CDR1 MNHNS and CDR2 SASEGT.

The chain has TRBV15 and TRBJ1-5, with a possible D match to TRBD1 (5 bases). V dropped 3 bases and J dropped 5 bases, with 20 bases sitting between them. There are 17 residues in the CDR3. CDR1 and CDR2 from the germline V gene are LNHNV and YYDKDF (reference sequence). This chain's CDR3 is CATSSVVGGARDQPQHF. The DNA of the CDR3 is TGTGCCACCAGCAGCGTGGTGGGGGGAGCAAGGGATCAGCCCCAGCATTTT.

The chain uses TRBV6-5 and TRBJ1-1; tentatively, D is TRBD1 (5 bases). Per the germline V gene, CDR1 is MNHEY and CDR2 is SVGAGI. Trimming removed 5 bases from V and 10 bases from J, with 20 bases in between. The CDR3 length is 14 residues. The CDR3 region has the DNA TGTGCCAGCAGTCCCCGACAGCTCCCGGGGGGAGCTTTCTTT. This codes for CASSPRQLPGGAFF.

This sequence joins TRBV4-1 and TRBJ1-1, with TRBD1 as a possible D gene (6 bases). The germline CDR1 and CDR2 sequences are MGHRA and YSYEKL. The CDR3 runs 17 residues. V lost 7 bases and J 1 base, leaving 22 bases between the germline ends. The CDR3 spells CASTSGGHTSQNTEAFF. CDR3 coding DNA: TGCGCCAGCACCTCGGGGGGACACACGTCTCAGAACACTGAAGCTTTCTTT.

CDR3 sequence (DNA): TGTGCCAGCAGCCTGGGGGACACCGGGTATCAGCCCCAGCATTTT. Its translation is CASSLGDTGYQPQHF. The chain links TRBV5-5 to TRBJ1-5; TRBD1 is a possible D gene (6 bases). Germline V gives CDR1 SGHKS, CDR2 YYEKEE (reference sequence). The CDR3 sequence is 15 residues long. V gave up 4 bases and J gave up 5 bases, with 16 bases separating them.

The J gene is TRBJ2-1, the V gene TRBV18; D is unclear. The CDR3 sequence is 14 residues long. The germline V gene has CDR1 KGHSH and CDR2 LQKENI. V lost 2 bases, J lost 2 bases, and 7 bases lay in between. CDR3 sequence: CASSPSQTYNEQFF. Here the CDR3 DNA reads TGTGCCAGCTCACCATCACAGACCTACAATGAGCAGTTCTTC.

This chain links TRBV7-9 with TRBJ2-7, with 8 bases lining up with TRBD2. With 5 bases clipped from V and 2 bases from J, the junction kept 5 bases outside the gene matches. CDR3 length: 14 residues. The germline V gene encodes CDR1 SEHNR and CDR2 FQNEAQ (reference sequence). The CDR3 DNA is TGTGCCAGCAGCCTGAGCGGGAGTACCTACGAGCAGTACTTC. Translating gives CASSLSGSTYEQYF.

CDR3 amino acids: CATSYGQGSQETQYF. CDR3 nucleotides: TGTGCCACCAGCTATGGACAGGGGTCCCAAGAGACCCAGTACTTC. The genes are TRBV15 and TRBJ2-5, with 9 nucleotides matching TRBD1. Unmatched junction bases numbered 5, after V lost 5 bases and J lost 1 base. This CDR3 spans 15 amino acids. Germline loops: CDR1 LNHNV, CDR2 YYDKDF (reference sequence).

The chain has TRBV29-1 and TRBJ2-1; tentatively, D is TRBD1 (6 bases). The V end was cut by 0 bases, the J end by 14 bases, with 20 bases between. CDR3 length equals 14 residues. Germline V gene lookup returns CDR1 SQVTM and CDR2 ANQGSEA. The CDR3 sequence is CSVEDTGTFRGEFF. The DNA for the CDR3 is TGCAGCGTTGAAGACACCGGGACATTCCGAGGGGAGTTCTTC.

In this sample, this clone turned up a few times. The genes are TRBV5-4 and TRBJ2-1; 9 nucleotides agree with TRBD2. The CDR3 loop spans 16 amino acids. After removal of 0 bases from V and 7 bases from J, the junction contained 8 bases not matched to a gene. Germline V CDR1 and CDR2: SGHNT, YYREEE (reference sequence). This chain's CDR3 is CASSLGAGGPGNEQFF. The CDR3 nucleotides read TGTGCCAGCAGCTTGGGGGCGGGAGGGCCGGGAAATGAGCAGTTCTTC. The complete variable domain, with remaining parts taken from reference TRBV5-4 and TRBJ2-1, reads ETGVTQSPTHLIKTRGQQVTLRCSSQSGHNTVSWYQQALGQGPQFIFQYYREEENGRGNFPPRFSGLQFPNYSSELNVNALELDDSALYLCASSLGAGGPGNEQFFGPGTRLTVL.

The chain uses TRBV5-1 and TRBJ2-1, with TRBD2 matching 9 bases. The V gene's germline CDR1 is SGHRS and CDR2 YFSETQ. The CDR3 sequence is 13 residues long. The trim removed 0 bases at V and 10 bases at J, leaving 2 bases unmatched. The CDR3 DNA is TGCGCCAGCAGCTTGGGGACTAGCGTAGAGCAGTTCTTC. Translated: CASSLGTSVEQFF.

This chain links TRBV6-1 with TRBJ1-4; TRBD1 matches at 7 bases. V trimming: 4 bases; J trimming: 7 bases; junction bases outside the gene matches: 3. Germline CDR1 reads MNHNS; CDR2 reads SASEGT. The CDR3 has 13 residues. This chain's CDR3 is CASSVTGSEKLFF. In DNA form, the CDR3 reads TGTGCCAGCAGTGTGACAGGGTCTGAAAAACTGTTTTTT.

The CDR3 region is CASSQLGGKLFF. DNA of the CDR3: TGTGCCAGCAGTCAACTAGGGGGCAAACTGTTTTTT. The chain combines TRBV28 with TRBJ1-4, with 7 bases fitting TRBD1. Trimming removed 5 bases from V and 11 bases from J; junction bases left unmatched: 5. The CDR3 is 12 residues long. From germline, CDR1 is MDHEN and CDR2 SYDVKM.

V usage is TRBV5-1 and J usage is TRBJ2-1, with 7 bases aligning to TRBD2. This CDR3 spans 16 amino acids. Per germline, CDR1 SGHRS and CDR2 YFSETQ. Losses at the gene ends were 5 bases for V and 0 bases for J; bases not matched to a gene: 8. CDR3 bases: TGCGCCAGCAGTTGGCTAGCGGAAAGCTCCTACAATGAGCAGTTCTTC. It codes for CASSWLAESSYNEQFF.

There are a few counts of this clone. V is TRBV7-2 and J is TRBJ2-7, with a possible D match to TRBD1 (5 bases). The CDR3 consists of 14 residues. CDR1 and CDR2 (germline): SGHTA, FQGNSA. Trimming stripped 2 bases from V and 5 bases from J, with 13 bases between. The CDR3, as DNA: TGTGCCAGCAGCTTAAGGGGCAGGGTACACGAGCAGTACTTC. Its translation is CASSLRGRVHEQYF.

The chain is built from TRBV29-1 and TRBJ2-7, with 14 positions matching TRBD2. J was trimmed by 1 base and V by 6 bases; bases with no gene match: 8. CDR3 size: 16 residues. CDR1 SQVTM and CDR2 ANQGSEA come from the germline V gene. CDR3 amino acids: CSVGTSGRVGSYEQYF. Written as DNA, the CDR3 is TGCAGCGTCGGGACTAGCGGGAGAGTTGGGTCCTACGAGCAGTACTTC.

This chain links TRBV28 with TRBJ2-1; D remains ambiguous. Trimming took 3 bases from V and 6 from J, leaving 9 bases between them. Per germline, CDR1 MDHEN and CDR2 SYDVKM. This CDR3 spans 13 amino acids. CDR3 region: CASSFPGGNEQFF. As DNA, the CDR3 is TGTGCCAGCAGTTTCCCCGGCGGCAATGAGCAGTTCTTC.

The chain joins TRBV28 to TRBJ2-3; tentative D call: TRBD1 (6 bases). The CDR3 is made up of 14 amino acids. From germline, CDR1 is MDHEN and CDR2 SYDVKM. Trimming left V 6 bases short and J 4 bases short, with 14 bases between. The CDR3, as DNA: TGTGCCAGCAGACAGGGTAGTTTGCCAGATACGCAGTATTTT. It is translated as CASRQGSLPDTQYF.

The chain joins TRBV23-1 to TRBJ2-1; 14 nucleotides line up with TRBD2. TRBV23-1 is designated an ORF whose function remains uncertain. The CDR3 loop spans 19 amino acids. With 2 bases clipped from V and 0 bases from J, the junction kept 6 bases outside the gene matches. The CDR3 DNA follows: TGCGCCAGCAGTCAACTGGGACTAGCGGGAGCCTACTCCTACAATGAGCAGTTCTTC. Residues: CASSQLGLAGAYSYNEQFF.

This clone has only one observation. This chain uses TRBV6-5 with TRBJ1-4; D remains ambiguous. CDR3 length equals 15 residues. Between the trimmed V and J ends, which lost 0 bases and 5 bases, there was a span of 10 bases. The germline V gene encodes CDR1 MNHEY and CDR2 SVGAGI. The CDR3 sequence: CASSYSSRRNEKLFF. The CDR3 DNA reads as TGTGCCAGCAGTTACTCGTCCAGGAGGAATGAAAAACTGTTTTTT.

This chain joins TRBV11-1 and TRBJ2-7; 8 nucleotides line up with TRBD2. Germline V gene data show CDR1 as SGHAT and CDR2 as FQDESV (reference sequence). The J segment lost 3 bases and the V segment lost 6 bases, leaving 4 bases of the junction unmatched. CDR3 length equals 13 residues. In DNA, the CDR3 is TGTGCCAGCAGTAAGCGGGAGAACTACGAGCAGTACTTC. It is translated as CASSKRENYEQYF.

The genes are TRBV5-1 and TRBJ2-7; D is uncertain. Trimming left V 2 bases short and J 5 bases short, with 14 bases between. Germline V gives CDR1 SGHRS, CDR2 YFSETQ. The CDR3 consists of 14 residues. The CDR3 protein is CASSFDGRLDEQYF. The CDR3 DNA reads as TGCGCCAGCAGCTTCGACGGTAGACTGGACGAGCAGTACTTC. Full variable domain (missing parts from reference TRBV5-1 and TRBJ2-7): KAGVTQTPRYLIKTRGQQVTLSCSPISGHRSVSWYQQTPGQGLQFLFEYFSETQRNKGNFPGRFSGRQFSNSRSEMNVSTLELGDSALYLCASSFDGRLDEQYFGPGTRLTVT.

V gene TRBV27 combines with J gene TRBJ2-7, with 7 bases identical to TRBD1. Losses at the gene ends were 6 bases for V and 4 bases for J; bases not matched to a gene: 12. CDR3 size: 15 residues. Germline V CDR1 and CDR2: MNHEY, SMNVEV (reference sequence). The CDR3 DNA reads as TGTGCCAGCAGCCCCCTAGACAGGGTTGCGTACGAGCAGTACTTC. Translation: CASSPLDRVAYEQYF.